This entry describes one T cell receptor (beta chain). Combining a sample-barcoded 5' primer with a J-beta primer mix, a second PCR ran for roughly 7 to 11 cycles. TCRdb ran MiXCR on the 5' RACE reads and lists one entry per CDR3 protein. The sample records about 640,000 distinct CDR3 sequences, around 54% being singletons. The data belong to a study of blood T cells in healthy people across ages. CDR3 length equals 16 residues. Trimming stripped 6 bases from V and 3 bases from J, with 18 bases between. CDR1 and CDR2 (germline): MNHEY, SMNVEV (reference sequence). For every donor, a draw yielded around 10 milliliters of peripheral blood. Per-sample yields of isolated PBMCs were at least 6 million.

Material: blood. The J gene is TRBJ2-4, the V gene TRBV27; TRBD2 is a possible D gene (8 bases). The sequence was obtained from a man aged 55 to 70 in good health. The CDR3 DNA sequence: TGTGCCAGCAGCCGAACAGGGGCGGGGGGCAAAAACATTCAGTACTTC. The encoded protein is CASSRTGAGGKNIQYF.